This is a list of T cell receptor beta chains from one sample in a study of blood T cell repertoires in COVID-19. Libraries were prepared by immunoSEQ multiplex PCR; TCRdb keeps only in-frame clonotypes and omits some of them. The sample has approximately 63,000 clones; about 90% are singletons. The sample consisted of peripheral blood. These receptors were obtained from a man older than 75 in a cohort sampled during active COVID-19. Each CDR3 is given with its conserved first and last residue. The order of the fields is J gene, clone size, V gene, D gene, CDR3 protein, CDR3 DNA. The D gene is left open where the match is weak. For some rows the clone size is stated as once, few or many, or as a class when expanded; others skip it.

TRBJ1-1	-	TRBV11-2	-	CASSLIEGAEAFF	TGTGCCAGCAGCTTAATCGAGGGGGCTGAAGCTTTCTTT
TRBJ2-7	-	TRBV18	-	CASSYRGGYYEQYF	TGTGCCAGCTCGTACAGGGGGGGATACTACGAGCAGTACTTC
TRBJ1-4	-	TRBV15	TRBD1	CATREPWGQATNEKLFF	TGTGCCACCAGAGAACCTTGGGGACAGGCAACTAATGAAAAACTGTTTTTT
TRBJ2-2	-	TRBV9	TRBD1	CASSFETGGGGELFF	TGTGCCAGCAGCTTCGAGACAGGGGGCGGCGGGGAGCTGTTTTTT
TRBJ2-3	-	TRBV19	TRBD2	CASSIVAGSTDTQYF	TGTGCCAGTAGTATAGTAGCGGGAAGCACAGATACGCAGTATTTT
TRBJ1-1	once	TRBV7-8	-	CASSLAGGGQRTEAFF	TGTGCCAGCAGCTTAGCGGGCGGGGGGCAGCGGACTGAAGCTTTCTTT
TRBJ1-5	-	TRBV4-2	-	CASSQDPGDAGNQPQHF	TGTGCCAGCAGCCAAGATCCAGGGGATGCGGGCAATCAGCCCCAGCATTTT
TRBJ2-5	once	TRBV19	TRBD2	CASSTLAGMGETQYF	TGTGCCAGTAGTACCTTAGCGGGGATGGGGGAGACCCAGTACTTC
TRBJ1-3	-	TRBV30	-	CAWSVRGSSANTIYF	TGTGCCTGGAGTGTACGGGGATCGAGCGCGAACACCATATATTTT
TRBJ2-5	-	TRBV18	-	CASSPGTQETQYF	TGTGCCAGCTCACCAGGGACACAAGAGACCCAGTACTTC
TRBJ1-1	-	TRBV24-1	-	CATSAGLNTEAFF	TGTGCCACCAGTGCGGGGTTGAACACTGAAGCTTTCTTT
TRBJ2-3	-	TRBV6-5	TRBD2	CASSSKKRGRTDTQYF	TGTGCCAGCAGTTCGAAAAAGCGGGGTCGCACAGATACGCAGTATTTT
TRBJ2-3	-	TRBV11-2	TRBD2	CASLGAGGVDTQYF	TGTGCCAGCCTTGGGGCGGGAGGAGTAGATACGCAGTATTTT
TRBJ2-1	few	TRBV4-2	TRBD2	CASSQDNPREGRYNEQFF	TGTGCCAGCAGCCAAGATAACCCGCGGGAGGGAAGGTACAATGAGCAGTTCTTC
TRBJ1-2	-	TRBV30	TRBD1	CAWSHRGLDGYTF	TGTGCCTGGAGTCACAGGGGATTGGATGGCTACACCTTC
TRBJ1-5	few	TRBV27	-	CASSPRVQYQPQHF	TGTGCCAGCAGCCCCAGGGTACAGTACCAGCCCCAGCATTTT
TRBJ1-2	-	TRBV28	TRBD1	CASSTSAGQGNYGYTF	TGTGCCAGCAGTACTAGTGCGGGACAGGGGAACTATGGCTACACCTTC
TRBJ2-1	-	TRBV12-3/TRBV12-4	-	CASSLLGSEQFF	TGTGCCAGCAGTTTACTTGGGAGTGAGCAGTTCTTC
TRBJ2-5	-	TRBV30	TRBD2	CAWGRGVKIQETQYF	TGTGCCTGGGGGCGGGGGGTCAAAATTCAAGAGACCCAGTACTTC
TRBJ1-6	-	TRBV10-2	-	CASSDGALSYNSPLHF	TGCGCCAGCAGTGATGGGGCGCTGTCCTATAATTCACCCCTCCACTTT
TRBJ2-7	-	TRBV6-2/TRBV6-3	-	CASSYTGGLTYEQYF	TGTGCCAGCAGTTACACTGGCGGGTTAACCTACGAGCAGTACTTC
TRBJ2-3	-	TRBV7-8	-	CASSLGPGTDTQYF	TGTGCCAGCAGCTTAGGCCCGGGCACAGATACGCAGTATTTT